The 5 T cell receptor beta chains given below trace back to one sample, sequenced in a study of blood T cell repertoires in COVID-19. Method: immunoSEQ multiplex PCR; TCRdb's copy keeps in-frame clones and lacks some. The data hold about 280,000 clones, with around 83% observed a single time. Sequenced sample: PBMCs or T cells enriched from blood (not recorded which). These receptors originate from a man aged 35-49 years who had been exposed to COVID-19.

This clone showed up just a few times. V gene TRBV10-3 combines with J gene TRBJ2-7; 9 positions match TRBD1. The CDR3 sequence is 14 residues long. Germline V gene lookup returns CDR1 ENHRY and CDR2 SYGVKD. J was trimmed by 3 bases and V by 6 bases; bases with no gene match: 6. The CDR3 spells CAIRGQGLSYEQYF. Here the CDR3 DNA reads TGTGCCATCAGGGGACAGGGACTCAGCTACGAGCAGTACTTC.

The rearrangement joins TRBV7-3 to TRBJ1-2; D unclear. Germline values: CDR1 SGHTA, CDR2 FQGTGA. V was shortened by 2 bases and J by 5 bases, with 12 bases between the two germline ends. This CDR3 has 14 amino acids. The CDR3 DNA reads TGTGCCAGCAGCTTATCGCACGGGGAGTATGGCTACACCTTC. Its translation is CASSLSHGEYGYTF.

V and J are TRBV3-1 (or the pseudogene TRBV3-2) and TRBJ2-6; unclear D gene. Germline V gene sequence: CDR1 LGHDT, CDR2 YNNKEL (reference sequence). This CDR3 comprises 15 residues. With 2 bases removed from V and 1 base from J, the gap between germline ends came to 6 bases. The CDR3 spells CASSQSLSGANVLTF. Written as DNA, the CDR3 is TGTGCCAGCAGCCAAAGCTTATCTGGGGCCAACGTCCTGACTTTC.

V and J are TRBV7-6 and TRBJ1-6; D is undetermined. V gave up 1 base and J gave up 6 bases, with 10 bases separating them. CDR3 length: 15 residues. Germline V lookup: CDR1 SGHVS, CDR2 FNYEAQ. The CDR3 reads CASSLETLGNSPLHF. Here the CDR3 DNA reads TGTGCCAGCAGCTTAGAGACACTCGGTAATTCACCCCTCCACTTT. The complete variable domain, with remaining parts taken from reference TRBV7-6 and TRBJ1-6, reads GAGVSQSPRYKVTKRGQDVALRCDPISGHVSLYWYRQALGQGPEFLTYFNYEAQQDKSGLPNDRFSAERPEGSISTLTIQRTEQRDSAMYRCASSLETLGNSPLHFGNGTRLTVT.

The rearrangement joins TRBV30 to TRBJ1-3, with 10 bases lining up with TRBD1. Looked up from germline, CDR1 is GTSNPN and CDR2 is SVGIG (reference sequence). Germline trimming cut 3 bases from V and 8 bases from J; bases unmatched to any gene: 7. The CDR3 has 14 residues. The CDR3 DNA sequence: TGTGCCTGGAGACGACAGGGGGCGAGGGACACCATATATTTT. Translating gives CAWRRQGARDTIYF. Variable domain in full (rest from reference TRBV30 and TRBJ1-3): SQTIHQWPATLVQPVGSPLSLECTVEGTSNPNLYWYRQAAGRGLQLLFYSVGIGQISSEVPQNLSASRPQDRQFILSSKKLLLSDSGFYLCAWRRQGARDTIYFGEGSWLTVV.